The 25 T cell receptor beta chains presented below share a single source sample, sequenced in a study of cytomegalovirus exposure and HLA in healthy donors (dated by TCRdb to about 2017). Library preparation employed the immunoSEQ multiplex PCR assay. For the multiplex PCR, a mixture combining 60 forward primers for TCR Vbeta segments and 13 reverse primers for TCR Jbeta segments was used. The clones in this table, taken by TCRdb from immuneACCESS, are in-frame only. Not every clone is retained; where verified, under half of the shortfall comes from an unresolved V gene, and the cause of the rest is unknown. The sample yields approximately 150,000 clones; around four fifths were counted once. The leading ten clones occupy around 3.7% of the sample. The source material was PBMCs. All receptors derive from a male donor in good health and CMV-seronegative.

The gene calls are TRBV11-3 and TRBJ1-1, with D possibly TRBD1 on 6 matching bases. Germline V lookup: CDR1 SGHNT, CDR2 YENEEA. Trimming stripped 1 base from V and 0 bases from J, with 12 bases between. The CDR3 extends over 16 amino acids. CDR3 in DNA: TGTGCCAGCAGCTTAGGTGGGGGCCTAATGAACACTGAAGCTTTCTTT. This codes for CASSLGGGLMNTEAFF.

The rearrangement links TRBV19 to TRBJ2-2, with TRBD2 identical over 7 bases. Germline V lookup: CDR1 LNHDA, CDR2 SQIVND (reference sequence). Losses at the gene ends were 3 bases for V and 3 bases for J; bases not matched to a gene: 4. The CDR3 is made up of 15 amino acids. The DNA of the CDR3 is TGTGCCAGTAGTATGACGGGAGGTTACACCGGGGAGCTGTTTTTT. Translation gives CASSMTGGYTGELFF.

This clone was detected a few times. The rearrangement uses TRBV25-1 and TRBJ2-2, with 7 bases aligning to TRBD1. The CDR3 has 15 residues. CDR1 and CDR2 from the germline V gene are MGHDK and SYGVNS. V was pared by 5 bases and J by 3 bases, with 6 bases of the junction left unmatched. As DNA, the CDR3 is TGTGCCAGCAGTCGCACAGGGGTAGACACCGGGGAGCTGTTTTTT. This codes for CASSRTGVDTGELFF.

The sample holds one count of this clone. The chain recombines TRBV12-5 with TRBJ1-1; D remains ambiguous. The CDR3 consists of 15 residues. The germline CDR1 and CDR2 sequences are LGHNT and FRNRAP. The germline V and J ends were trimmed by 6 bases and 4 bases, with 18 bases remaining between them. CDR3 DNA sequence: TGTGCTAGTGGCTTACCCTTTACGAGTGGCACTGAAGCTTTCTTT. This gives the protein CASGLPFTSGTEAFF.

There are a few counts of this clone. V usage is TRBV5-1 and J usage is TRBJ2-7, with TRBD1 matching 10 bases. With V trimmed by 4 bases and J by 6 bases, 7 bases remained unmatched. This CDR3 comprises 14 residues. Germline V lookup: CDR1 SGHRS, CDR2 YFSETQ. For the CDR3, the DNA is TGCGCCAGCAGCCGACAGGGGGCGGGGAGCGAGCAGTACTTC. It yields the protein CASSRQGAGSEQYF.

This clone was observed a single time. The chain combines TRBV4-1 with TRBJ1-1, with D unresolved. In germline, CDR1 is MGHRA, CDR2 YSYEKL. The CDR3 spans 15 residues. Trimming shortened V by 0 bases and J by 0 bases, and 8 bases separated the two germline ends. The CDR3 loop is CASSQESLMNTEAFF. Written as DNA, the CDR3 is TGCGCCAGCAGCCAAGAGAGTCTCATGAACACTGAAGCTTTCTTT.

The chain joins TRBV9 to TRBJ2-5, with TRBD1 identical over 7 bases. The J segment lost 4 bases and the V segment lost 0 bases, leaving 6 bases of the junction unmatched. Germline-derived CDR1 and CDR2 are SGDLS and YYNGEE. The CDR3 has 15 residues. DNA for the CDR3: TGTGCCAGCAGCGTAGGGGGGACAGCCCGAGAGACCCAGTACTTC. The encoded protein is CASSVGGTARETQYF.

This rearrangement joins TRBV7-9 to TRBJ2-1, with D perhaps matching TRBD1 (5 bases). The CDR3 is made up of 15 amino acids. Trimming shortened V by 2 bases and J by 4 bases, and 12 bases separated the two germline ends. Germline loops: CDR1 SEHNR, CDR2 FQNEAQ (reference sequence). The CDR3 DNA follows: TGTGCCAGCAGCTTAATTTGGGGCCGTTACAATGAGCAGTTCTTC. As protein: CASSLIWGRYNEQFF.

This clone appeared a few times. V usage is TRBV7-8 and J usage is TRBJ1-1, with 7 bases that match TRBD1. The CDR3 spans 16 residues. The J segment lost 2 bases and the V segment lost 3 bases, leaving 9 bases of the junction unmatched. Per the germline V gene, CDR1 is SGHVS and CDR2 is FQNEAQ. CDR3 sequence: CASSFPRQGVNTEAFF. The CDR3 bases are TGTGCCAGCAGCTTCCCCCGTCAGGGGGTAAACACTGAAGCTTTCTTT.

This clone is a singleton in its sample. V usage is TRBV4-2 and J usage is TRBJ1-1; 7 nucleotides match TRBD1. Losses at the gene ends were 0 bases for V and 1 base for J; bases not matched to a gene: 2. The germline V gene has CDR1 LGHNA and CDR2 YNFKEQ. CDR3 length: 15 amino acids. CDR3 residues: CASSQERGQNTEAFF. CDR3 sequence (DNA): TGTGCCAGCAGCCAAGAAAGGGGGCAGAACACTGAAGCTTTCTTT.

The V and J genes are TRBV11-2 and TRBJ2-2, with D possibly being TRBD1 (5 bases). This CDR3 comprises 13 residues. Germline V gene lookup returns CDR1 SGHAT and CDR2 FQNNGV. Trimming took off 8 bases at V and 8 bases at J, with 15 bases between the two ends. CDR3 in DNA: TGTGCCAGCGGCCCCACCTACAGGGGGGAGCTGTTTTTT. As protein: CASGPTYRGELFF.

This clone appeared a single time. The V and J genes are TRBV6-5 and TRBJ1-2; D unclear. CDR3 size: 15 residues. V lost 7 bases and J lost 8, with 23 bases in between. Per germline, CDR1 MNHEY and CDR2 SVGAGI. The CDR3: CASIRDPSRVGGYTF. The CDR3 coding sequence is TGTGCCAGCATCCGTGACCCATCCCGAGTCGGGGGCTACACCTTC.

CDR3 residues: CASSATGTSATDTQYF. The DNA of the CDR3 is TGTGCCAGCAGCGCAACCGGGACTAGCGCCACAGATACGCAGTATTTT. This rearrangement joins TRBV7-9 to TRBJ2-3; 10 nucleotides line up with TRBD2. The CDR3 runs 16 residues. Trimming took 5 bases from V and 2 from J; bases not matched to a gene: 7. From germline, CDR1 is SEHNR and CDR2 FQNEAQ (reference sequence).

The chain employs TRBV5-1 and TRBJ2-7, with D possibly being TRBD1 (6 bases). Germline CDR1 is SGHRS and CDR2 is YFSETQ. V was clipped by 0 bases and J by 2 bases, with 12 bases between them. This CDR3 spans 15 amino acids. DNA for the CDR3: TGCGCCAGCAGCTTGGGGGTGGACAGTGCCTACGAGCAGTACTTC. It codes for CASSLGVDSAYEQYF.

This chain joins TRBV15 and TRBJ2-1; 7 bases fit TRBD2. J lost 9 bases, V lost 5 bases, and 7 bases had no gene match. The CDR3 contains 13 residues. In germline, CDR1 is LNHNV, CDR2 YYDKDF (reference sequence). The CDR3 DNA sequence: TGTGCCACCAGCCAGCGGGACTTGATTGAGCAGTTCTTC. Translating gives CATSQRDLIEQFF.

This clone is a singleton in its sample. J is TRBJ2-7 and V is TRBV19; TRBD2 aligns across 11 bases. The ends lost 7 bases at V and 7 bases at J; junction bases unmatched: 21. Germline CDR1 and CDR2: LNHDA and SQIVND (reference sequence). CDR3 size: 18 residues. CDR3 residues: CASTRAFRLAGIPGEQYF. The CDR3, as DNA: TGTGCCAGTACTAGAGCCTTCAGACTAGCGGGAATTCCGGGGGAGCAGTACTTC.

V usage is TRBV29-1 and J usage is TRBJ1-1; 8 bases fit TRBD1. CDR3 size: 11 residues. The germline V gene has CDR1 SQVTM and CDR2 ANQGSEA. J lost 8 bases, V lost 4 bases, and 3 bases had no gene match. The CDR3 DNA follows: TGCAGCGTTGGCTGGGACAGGGAAGCTTTCTTT. It yields the protein CSVGWDREAFF.

The chain carries TRBV7-9 and TRBJ2-3; TRBD1 is a possible D gene (5 bases). The CDR3 length is 12 residues. The V end was cut by 5 bases, the J end by 5 bases, with 8 bases between. CDR1 SEHNR and CDR2 FQNEAQ come from the germline V gene (reference sequence). The CDR3 reads CASSPQGDTQYF. The CDR3 coding sequence is TGTGCCAGCAGCCCGCAGGGAGATACGCAGTATTTT.

Note on this clone: A read error may account for a junction end that differs from germline. The chain carries TRBV30 and TRBJ2-7, with D perhaps matching TRBD2 (7 bases). The V gene's germline CDR1 is GTSNPN and CDR2 SVGIG (reference sequence). The CDR3 has 12 residues. The CDR3 nucleotides read TGTGCCGGGAGGGGGGGAGACTACGAGCAGTACTTC. Amino acids: CAGRGGDYEQYF. Variable domain in full (rest from reference TRBV30 and TRBJ2-7): SQTIHQWPATLVQPVGSPLSLECTVEGTSNPNLYWYRQAAGRGLQLLFYSVGIGQISSEVPQNLSASRPQDRQFILSSKKLLLSDSGFYLCAGRGGDYEQYFGPGTRLTVT.

This clone was detected a few times. This chain connects TRBV4-2 to TRBJ1-3; no definite D call. CDR3 length: 15 residues. Germline V gives CDR1 LGHNA, CDR2 YNFKEQ. V dropped 0 bases and J dropped 2 bases, with 8 bases sitting between them. The CDR3 reads CASSQEGSPGNTIYF. DNA for the CDR3: TGTGCCAGCAGCCAAGAGGGGAGCCCTGGAAACACCATATATTTT.

V usage is TRBV5-4 and J usage is TRBJ2-7; TRBD1 aligns across 8 bases. The germline V gene has CDR1 SGHNT and CDR2 YYREEE (reference sequence). There are 16 residues in the CDR3. Germline trimming cut 1 base from V and 12 bases from J; bases unmatched to any gene: 18. CDR3 DNA: TGTGCCAGCAGCTTGCTATTAACAGGGGGAATAAGGAGACTGTACTTC. Its protein product is CASSLLLTGGIRRLYF. The variable domain in full, with the rest retrieved from reference TRBV5-4 and TRBJ2-7, is ETGVTQSPTHLIKTRGQQVTLRCSSQSGHNTVSWYQQALGQGPQFIFQYYREEENGRGNFPPRFSGLQFPNYSSELNVNALELDDSALYLCASSLLLTGGIRRLYFGPGTRLTVT.

V is TRBV11-2 and J is TRBJ2-4; 9 bases line up with TRBD1. The CDR3 consists of 17 residues. Germline trimming cut 6 bases from V and 1 base from J; bases unmatched to any gene: 10. The V gene's germline CDR1 is SGHAT and CDR2 FQNNGV. The CDR3 DNA is TGTGCCAGCAGTTCATTATCTGGACAGGGGGCCAAAAACATTCAGTACTTC. This sequence encodes CASSSLSGQGAKNIQYF.

The chain links TRBV7-9 to TRBJ2-7, with D possibly TRBD2 on 5 matching bases. The CDR3 covers 13 residues. Trimming cost V 5 bases and J 5 bases, with 13 bases left between them. Germline CDR1 SEHNR, CDR2 FQNEAQ (reference sequence). As DNA, the CDR3 is TGTGCCAGCAGCCAGCCGGGGTCCCACGAGCAGTACTTC. Encoded protein: CASSQPGSHEQYF. The complete variable domain, with remaining parts taken from reference TRBV7-9 and TRBJ2-7, reads DTGVSQNPRHKITKRGQNVTFRCDPISEHNRLYWYRQTLGQGPEFLTYFQNEAQLEKSRLLSDRFSAERPKGSFSTLEIQRTEQGDSAMYLCASSQPGSHEQYFGPGTRLTVT.

The J gene is TRBJ2-5, the V gene TRBV6-6; TRBD1 agrees at 7 bases. Germline V gene sequence: CDR1 MNHNY, CDR2 SVGAGI (reference sequence). Unmatched junction bases numbered 10, after V lost 7 bases and J lost 5 bases. This CDR3 is built from 14 residues. The DNA for the CDR3 is TGTGCCAGCAAGACAACAGGGGTTAGGGAGACCCAGTACTTC. Its protein product is CASKTTGVRETQYF.

The chain recombines TRBV27 with TRBJ2-1, with 9 bases lining up with TRBD1. Germline CDR1 MNHEY, CDR2 SMNVEV (reference sequence). Trimming at V came to 6 bases and at J to 2 bases, leaving 2 bases not matched to a gene. The CDR3 contains 14 residues. CDR3 residues: CASRDRGTYNEQFF. CDR3 DNA: TGTGCCAGCAGGGACAGGGGAACCTACAATGAGCAGTTCTTC.